This entry lists 9 T cell receptor beta chains sequenced from one sample in a study of blood T cell repertoires in COVID-19. Produced via immunoSEQ multiplex PCR; TCRdb's table is partial and in-frame only. The data show around 95,000 clones, over 70% seen once. The material sequenced was peripheral blood. The receptors stem from a woman older than 75 with acute or convalescent COVID-19.

The rearrangement uses TRBV24-1 and TRBJ1-2; D is unresolved. V lost 1 base and J lost 0, with 11 bases in between. Germline V lookup: CDR1 KGHDR, CDR2 SFDVKD. This CDR3 spans 16 amino acids. The CDR3 nucleotides read TGTGCCACCAGTGATTTCGGAGCGCGAGCTAACTATGGCTACACCTTC. It yields the protein CATSDFGARANYGYTF.

The V gene is TRBV7-3, the J gene TRBJ2-3, with D possibly matching TRBD2 (5 bases). The ends were cut back, 1 base at V and 6 bases at J, with 14 bases in the middle. The CDR3 has 15 amino acids. Germline V gene sequence: CDR1 SGHTA, CDR2 FQGTGA. The CDR3 loop reads CASSLKAGPGDTQYF. The CDR3, as DNA: TGTGCCAGCAGCTTAAAGGCGGGCCCGGGGGATACGCAGTATTTT.

The chain uses TRBV20-1 and TRBJ2-1; possible D gene TRBD1, 6 bases. V was cut by 5 bases and J by 11 bases, with 13 bases left in between. The CDR3 totals 11 residues. From germline, CDR1 is DFQATT and CDR2 SNEGSKA (reference sequence). The CDR3 region has the DNA TGCAGTGCTGGATCCGGACAGAAGCAGTTCTTC. Protein sequence: CSAGSGQKQFF.

The rearrangement uses TRBV21-1 and TRBJ2-7; no check of the table's D call, TRBD2, against the DNA was made. TRBV21-1 is a recognized pseudogene. The CDR3 length is 17 residues. The CDR3 reads CASSTQVKRGDSYEQYF. The CDR3 coding sequence is TGTGCCAGCAGCACCCAAGTGAAGCGGGGGGACTCCTACGAGCAGTACTTC.

The chain joins TRBV3-1 (or the pseudogene TRBV3-2) to TRBJ2-7; 8 positions agree with TRBD1. The trim removed 4 bases at V and 0 bases at J, leaving 8 bases unmatched. CDR1 is LGHDT and CDR2 is YNNKEL in the germline V gene (reference sequence). This CDR3 has 16 amino acids. CDR3: CASSLLDRGLSYEQYV. DNA of the CDR3: TGTGCCAGCAGCCTCCTCGACAGGGGACTCTCCTACGAGCAGTACGTC.

The gene calls are TRBV18 and TRBJ1-4; TRBD1 matches at 8 bases. Germline-derived CDR1 and CDR2 are KGHSH and LQKENI. Losses at the gene ends were 6 bases for V and 7 bases for J; bases not matched to a gene: 19. The CDR3 extends over 18 amino acids. In DNA form, the CDR3 reads TGTGCCAGCTCTCTATTAACGGGACAGGCCGCAACGGGTGAAAAACTGTTTTTT. This encodes CASSLLTGQAATGEKLFF.

The chain couples TRBV18 to TRBJ1-1; D perhaps matches TRBD1 (5 bases). Trimming removed 2 bases from V and 2 bases from J, with 15 bases in between. Germline V gene data show CDR1 as KGHSH and CDR2 as LQKENI. There are 16 residues in the CDR3. For the CDR3, the DNA is TGTGCCAGCTCACCAGTCGCAGGGAGGGGAAACACTGAAGCTTTCTTT. Encoded protein: CASSPVAGRGNTEAFF.

The chain recombines TRBV7-9 with TRBJ1-2; 9 nucleotides agree with TRBD1. Trimming cost V 5 bases and J 4 bases; bases outside gene matches: 11. Germline values: CDR1 SEHNR, CDR2 FQNEAQ (reference sequence). The CDR3 loop spans 16 amino acids. The DNA of the CDR3 is TGTGCCAGCAGCCCTCCCGGGACAGGGATTGGCTATGGCTACACCTTC. This translates into CASSPPGTGIGYGYTF. Full variable domain (missing parts from reference TRBV7-9 and TRBJ1-2): DTGVSQNPRHKITKRGQNVTFRCDPISEHNRLYWYRQTLGQGPEFLTYFQNEAQLEKSRLLSDRFSAERPKGSFSTLEIQRTEQGDSAMYLCASSPPGTGIGYGYTFGSGTRLTVV.

This clone was seen once. This chain links TRBV28 with TRBJ1-1; tentatively, D is TRBD1 (6 bases). Germline-derived CDR1 and CDR2 are MDHEN and SYDVKM. V was clipped by 5 bases and J by 1 base, with 14 bases between them. The CDR3 runs 15 residues. CDR3 protein: CASSVAPGQNTEAFF. CDR3 in DNA: TGTGCCAGCAGTGTAGCCCCGGGACAGAACACTGAAGCTTTCTTT.